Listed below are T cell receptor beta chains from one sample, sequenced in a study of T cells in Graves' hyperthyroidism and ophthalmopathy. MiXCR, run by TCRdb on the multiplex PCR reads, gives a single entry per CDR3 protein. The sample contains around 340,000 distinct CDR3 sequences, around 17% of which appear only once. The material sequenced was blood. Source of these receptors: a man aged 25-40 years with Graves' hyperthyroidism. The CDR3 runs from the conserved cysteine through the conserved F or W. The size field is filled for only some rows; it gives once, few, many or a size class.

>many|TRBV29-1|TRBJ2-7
CSAMSGSYEQYF
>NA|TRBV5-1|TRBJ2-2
CASSLGQGTTGELFF
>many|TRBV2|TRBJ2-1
CASSELTSAYNEQFF
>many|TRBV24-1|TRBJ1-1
CATTPAPGQGGYGTEAFF
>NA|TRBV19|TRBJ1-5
CASSISAASNQPQHF
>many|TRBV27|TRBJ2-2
CASSFWTLNTGELFF
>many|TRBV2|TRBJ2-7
CASSHDGSSYEQYF
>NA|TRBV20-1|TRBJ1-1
CSAREGANTEAFF
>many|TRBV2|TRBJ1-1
CASSGLGISNTEAFF
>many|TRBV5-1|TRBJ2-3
CASSQSLAGGPDTQYF
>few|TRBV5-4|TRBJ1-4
CASSLNRDNSEKLFF
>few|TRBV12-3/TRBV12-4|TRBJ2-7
CASSPSGGGREQYF
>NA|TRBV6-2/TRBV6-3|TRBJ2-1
CASSPGGEGQFF
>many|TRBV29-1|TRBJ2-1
CSVDRRTNEQFF
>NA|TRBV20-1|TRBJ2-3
CSALGGGEGSTDTQYF
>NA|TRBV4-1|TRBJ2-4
CASSQSGKDIQYF
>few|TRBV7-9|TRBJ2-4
CASSLDRLASLGKNIQYF